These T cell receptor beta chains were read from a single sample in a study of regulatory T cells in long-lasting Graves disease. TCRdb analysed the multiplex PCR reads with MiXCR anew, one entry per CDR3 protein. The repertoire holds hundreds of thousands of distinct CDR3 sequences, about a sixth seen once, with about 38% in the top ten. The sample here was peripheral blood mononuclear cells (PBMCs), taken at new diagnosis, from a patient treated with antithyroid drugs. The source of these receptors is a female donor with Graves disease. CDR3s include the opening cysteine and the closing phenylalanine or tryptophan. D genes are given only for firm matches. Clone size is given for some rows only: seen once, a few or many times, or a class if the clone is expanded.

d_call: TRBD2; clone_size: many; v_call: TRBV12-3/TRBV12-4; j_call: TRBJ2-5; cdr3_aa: CASSFPGVLAGGGQETQYF; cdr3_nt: TGTGCCAGCAGTTTCCCGGGGGTACTAGCGGGAGGAGGGCAAGAGACCCAGTACTTC
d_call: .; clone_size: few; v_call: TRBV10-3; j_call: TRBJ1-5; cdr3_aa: CAISEKPPGEPQHF; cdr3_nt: TGTGCCATCAGTGAAAAGCCCCCCGGGGAGCCCCAGCATTTT
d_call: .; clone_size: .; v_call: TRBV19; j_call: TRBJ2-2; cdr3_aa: CASSISGRLLRELFF; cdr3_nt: TGTGCCAGTAGTATAAGTGGGCGGTTACTGAGGGAGCTGTTTTTT
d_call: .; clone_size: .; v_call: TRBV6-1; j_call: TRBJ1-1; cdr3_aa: CASSEAGQLNTEAFF; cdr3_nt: TGTGCCAGCAGTGAAGCGGGTCAGTTGAACACTGAAGCTTTCTTT
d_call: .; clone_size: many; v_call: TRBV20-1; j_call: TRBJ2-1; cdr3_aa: CSAKANGGNEQFF; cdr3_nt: TGCAGTGCTAAGGCTAACGGCGGCAATGAGCAGTTCTTC
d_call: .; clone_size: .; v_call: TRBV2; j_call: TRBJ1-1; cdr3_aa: CASRNRDNTEAFF; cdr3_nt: TGTGCCAGCAGAAACAGGGACAACACTGAAGCTTTCTTT
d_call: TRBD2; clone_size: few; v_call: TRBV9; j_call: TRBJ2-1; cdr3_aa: CASSVDEGGPYNEQFF; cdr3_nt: TGTGCCAGCAGCGTAGACGAGGGAGGGCCCTACAATGAGCAGTTCTTC
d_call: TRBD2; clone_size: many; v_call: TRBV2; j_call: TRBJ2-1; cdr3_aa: CASSDPGTSGYNEQFF; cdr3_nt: TGTGCCAGCAGTGATCCCGGGACTAGCGGATACAATGAGCAGTTCTTC
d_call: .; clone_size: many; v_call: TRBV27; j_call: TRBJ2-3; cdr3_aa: CASSRDPTVPDTQYF; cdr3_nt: TGTGCCAGCTCGCGGGACCCAACAGTTCCAGATACGCAGTATTTT
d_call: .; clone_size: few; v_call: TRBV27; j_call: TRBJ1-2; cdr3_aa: CASSLGRVYGYTF; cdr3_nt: TGTGCCAGCAGTTTGGGCAGAGTTTATGGCTACACCTTC
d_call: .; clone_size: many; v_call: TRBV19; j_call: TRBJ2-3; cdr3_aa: CASSMGGGTDTQYF; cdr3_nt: TGTGCCAGTAGTATGGGTGGGGGCACAGATACGCAGTATTTT
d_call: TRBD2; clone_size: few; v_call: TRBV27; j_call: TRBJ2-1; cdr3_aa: CASSTRLAGASEQFF; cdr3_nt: TGTGCCAGCAGTACACGACTAGCGGGAGCCAGTGAGCAGTTCTTC
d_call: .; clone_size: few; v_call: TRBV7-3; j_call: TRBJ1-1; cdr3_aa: CASSLTPDTEAFF; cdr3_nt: TGTGCCAGCAGCTTAACTCCCGACACTGAAGCTTTCTTT
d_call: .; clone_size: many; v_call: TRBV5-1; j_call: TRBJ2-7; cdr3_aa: CASSLRRGMVYEQYF; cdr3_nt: TGCGCCAGCAGCCTAAGACGGGGTATGGTCTACGAGCAGTACTTC
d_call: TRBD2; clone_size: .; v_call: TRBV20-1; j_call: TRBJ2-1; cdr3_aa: CSARASAGALNEQFF; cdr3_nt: TGCAGTGCTAGAGCATCAGCGGGAGCACTCAATGAGCAGTTCTTC
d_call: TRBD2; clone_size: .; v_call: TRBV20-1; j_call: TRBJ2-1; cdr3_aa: CSAENRITSGRANEQFF; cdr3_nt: TGCAGTGCCGAAAACCGCATAACTAGCGGGAGGGCCAATGAGCAGTTCTTC
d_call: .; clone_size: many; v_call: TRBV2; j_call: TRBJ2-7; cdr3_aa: CASSPELKLEQYF; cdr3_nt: TGTGCCAGCTCTCCGGAGCTCAAGCTCGAGCAGTACTTC
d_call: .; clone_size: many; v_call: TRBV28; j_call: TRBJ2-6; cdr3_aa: CASSLGAWGALGANVLTF; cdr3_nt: TGTGCCAGCAGTTTAGGTGCCTGGGGGGCGCTTGGGGCCAACGTCCTGACTTTC
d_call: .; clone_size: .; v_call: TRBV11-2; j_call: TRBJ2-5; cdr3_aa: CASSSTGTPLRVPQYF; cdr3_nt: TGTGCCAGCAGCTCCACAGGGACTCCCCTTAGGGTGCCCCAGTACTTC
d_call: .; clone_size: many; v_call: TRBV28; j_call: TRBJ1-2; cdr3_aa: CASMEANYGYTF; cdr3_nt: TGTGCCAGCATGGAAGCTAACTATGGCTACACCTTC
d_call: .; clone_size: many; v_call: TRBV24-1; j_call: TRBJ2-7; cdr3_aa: CATSASLGGGYEQYF; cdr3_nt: TGTGCCACCAGTGCCTCGCTAGGGGGTGGCTACGAGCAGTACTTC
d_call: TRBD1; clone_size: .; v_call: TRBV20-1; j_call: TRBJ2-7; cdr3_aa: CSARVFQGAGEQYF; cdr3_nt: TGCAGTGCTAGAGTATTCCAGGGGGCGGGGGAGCAGTACTTC
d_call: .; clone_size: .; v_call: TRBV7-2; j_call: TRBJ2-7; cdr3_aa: CASSLVNPYEQYF; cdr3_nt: TGTGCCAGCAGCTTAGTAAACCCCTACGAGCAGTACTTC
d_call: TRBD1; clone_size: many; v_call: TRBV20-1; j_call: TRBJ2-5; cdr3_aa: CSARDMVTGVFQETQYF; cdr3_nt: TGCAGTGCTAGAGATATGGTAACAGGGGTTTTCCAAGAGACCCAGTACTTC